This TCR beta chain stems from a study of blood T cell repertoires in COVID-19. Study at large: The analysed material was cDNA or gDNA that came from T cells, B-cell-depleted T cells, or PBMCs.

As handled by the study authors: From reference gene primer amplification, estimates of nucleated cell counts were derived. Using immunoSEQ multiplex PCR, the repertoire was profiled, and TCRdb retains in-frame clones only, with some absent. D and trimming come from the DNA, and the V and J calls and clone size come from that table. Here the sample spans fewer than 200,000 clones, about 87% being singletons. The CDR3 covers 16 residues. The germline V gene encodes CDR1 MDHEN and CDR2 SYDVKM. V was pared by 6 bases and J by 6 bases, with 11 bases of the junction left unmatched. The source is a middle-aged man with active or convalescent COVID-19. Material for sequencing was peripheral blood. The chain joins TRBV28 to TRBJ2-3; 11 bases are shared with TRBD1. Written as DNA, the CDR3 is TGTGCCAGCAGCCCCCCAAGGGGACAGGGGGGCGATACGCAGTATTTT. Its translation: CASSPPRGQGGDTQYF. Drawing the rest from reference TRBV28 and TRBJ2-3, the complete variable domain is DVKVTQSSRYLVKRTGEKVFLECVQDMDHENMFWYRQDPGLGLRLIYFSYDVKMKEKGDIPEGYSVSREKKERFSLILESASTNQTSMYLCASSPPRGQGGDTQYFGPGTRLTVL.